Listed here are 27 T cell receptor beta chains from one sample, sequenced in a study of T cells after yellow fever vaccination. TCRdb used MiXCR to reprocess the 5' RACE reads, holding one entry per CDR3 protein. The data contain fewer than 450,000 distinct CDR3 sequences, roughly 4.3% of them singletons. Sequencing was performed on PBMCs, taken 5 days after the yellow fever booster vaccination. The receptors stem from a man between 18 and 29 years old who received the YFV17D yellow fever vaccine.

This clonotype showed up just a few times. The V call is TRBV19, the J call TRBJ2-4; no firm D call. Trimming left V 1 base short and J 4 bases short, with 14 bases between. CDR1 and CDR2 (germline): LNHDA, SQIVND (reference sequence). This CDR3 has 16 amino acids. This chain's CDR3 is CASSIGSTKGKNIQYF. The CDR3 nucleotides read TGTGCCAGTAGTATAGGGTCGACAAAGGGAAAAAACATTCAGTACTTC.

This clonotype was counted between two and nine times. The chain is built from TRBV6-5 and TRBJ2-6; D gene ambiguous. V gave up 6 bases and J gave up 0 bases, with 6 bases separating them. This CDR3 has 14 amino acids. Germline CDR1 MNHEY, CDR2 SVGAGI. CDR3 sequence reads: CASRKSSGANVLTF. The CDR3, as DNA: TGTGCCAGCAGGAAGTCCTCTGGGGCCAACGTCCTGACTTTC.

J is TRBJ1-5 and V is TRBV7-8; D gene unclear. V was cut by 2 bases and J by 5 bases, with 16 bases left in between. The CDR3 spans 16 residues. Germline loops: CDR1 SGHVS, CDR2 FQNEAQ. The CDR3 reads CASSLSRAHKDQPQHF. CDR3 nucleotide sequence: TGTGCCAGCAGCTTATCTCGGGCCCACAAGGATCAGCCCCAGCATTTT.

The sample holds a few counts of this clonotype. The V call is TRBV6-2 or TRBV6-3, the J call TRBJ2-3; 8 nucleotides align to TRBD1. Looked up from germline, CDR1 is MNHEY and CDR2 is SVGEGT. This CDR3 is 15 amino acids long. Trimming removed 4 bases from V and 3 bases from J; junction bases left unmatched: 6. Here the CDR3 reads CASSFQWTGTDTQYF. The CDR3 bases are TGTGCCAGCAGTTTCCAGTGGACAGGGACAGATACGCAGTATTTT.

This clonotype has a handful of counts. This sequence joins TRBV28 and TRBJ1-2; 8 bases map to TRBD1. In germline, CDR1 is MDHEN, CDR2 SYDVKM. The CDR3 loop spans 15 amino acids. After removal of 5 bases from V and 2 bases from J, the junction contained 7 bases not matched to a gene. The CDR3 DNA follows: TGTGCCAGCAGTGGGGGACGGACAGGGAACTATGGCTACACCTTC. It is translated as CASSGGRTGNYGYTF.

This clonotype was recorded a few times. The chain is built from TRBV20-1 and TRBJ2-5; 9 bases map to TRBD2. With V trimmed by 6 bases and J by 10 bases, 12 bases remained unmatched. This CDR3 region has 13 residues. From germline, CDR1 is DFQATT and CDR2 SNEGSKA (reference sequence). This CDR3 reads CSAFGTSRRGQYF. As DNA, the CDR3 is TGCAGTGCCTTCGGGACTAGCAGAAGGGGCCAGTACTTC.

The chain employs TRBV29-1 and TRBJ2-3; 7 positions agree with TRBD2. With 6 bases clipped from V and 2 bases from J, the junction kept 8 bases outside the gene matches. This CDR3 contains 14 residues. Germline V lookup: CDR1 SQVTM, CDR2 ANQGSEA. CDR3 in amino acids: CSVAGVTDTDTQYF. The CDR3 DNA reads TGCAGCGTCGCGGGAGTGACAGACACAGATACGCAGTATTTT.

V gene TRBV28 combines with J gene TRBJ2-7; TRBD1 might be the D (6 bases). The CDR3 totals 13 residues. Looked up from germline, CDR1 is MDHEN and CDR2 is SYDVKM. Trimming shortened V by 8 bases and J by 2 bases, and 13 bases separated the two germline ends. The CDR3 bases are TGTGCCAGCCAGGGGCCTGGAACCTACGAGCAGTACGTC. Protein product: CASQGPGTYEQYV.

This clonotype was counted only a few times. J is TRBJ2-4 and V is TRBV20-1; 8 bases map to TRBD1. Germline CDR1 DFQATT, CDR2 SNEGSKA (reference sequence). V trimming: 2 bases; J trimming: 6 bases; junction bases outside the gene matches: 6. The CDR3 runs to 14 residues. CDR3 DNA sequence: TGCAGTGCTAGAAGCCAGGGGGCGGCAAACATTCAGTACTTC. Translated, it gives CSARSQGAANIQYF.

CDR3 sequence (DNA): TGTGCCAGCAGCCCCGGGACAGCAATTTTTAACTATGGCTACACCTTC. It yields the protein CASSPGTAIFNYGYTF. V gene TRBV12-3 or TRBV12-4 combines with J gene TRBJ1-2; the match to TRBD1 covers 7 bases. CDR3 size: 16 residues. V lost 6 bases, J lost 1 base, and 11 bases stayed unmatched.

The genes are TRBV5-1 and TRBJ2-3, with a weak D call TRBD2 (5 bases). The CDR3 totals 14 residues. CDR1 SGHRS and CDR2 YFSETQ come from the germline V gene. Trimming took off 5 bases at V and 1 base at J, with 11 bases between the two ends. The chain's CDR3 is CASRPDGGTDTQYF. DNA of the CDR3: TGCGCCAGCAGACCAGACGGGGGCACAGATACGCAGTATTTT.

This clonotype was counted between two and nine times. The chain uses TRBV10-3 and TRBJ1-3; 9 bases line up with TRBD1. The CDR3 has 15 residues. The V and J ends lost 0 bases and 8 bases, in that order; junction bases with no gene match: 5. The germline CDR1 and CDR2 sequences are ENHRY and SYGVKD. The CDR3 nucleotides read TGTGCCATCAGTGAGTCCCGGGACAGGGCCCACACCATATATTTT. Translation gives CAISESRDRAHTIYF.

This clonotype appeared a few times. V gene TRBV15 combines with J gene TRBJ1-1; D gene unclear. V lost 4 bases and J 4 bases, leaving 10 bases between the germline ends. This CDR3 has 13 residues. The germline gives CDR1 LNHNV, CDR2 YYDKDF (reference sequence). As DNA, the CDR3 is TGTGCCACCAGCAAGTCCTTTACCACTGAAGCTTTCTTT. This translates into CATSKSFTTEAFF. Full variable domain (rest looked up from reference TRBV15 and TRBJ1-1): DAMVIQNPRYQVTQFGKPVTLSCSQTLNHNVMYWYQQKSSQAPKLLFHYYDKDFNNEADTPDNFQSRRPNTSFCFLDIRSPGLGDTAMYLCATSKSFTTEAFFGQGTRLTVV.

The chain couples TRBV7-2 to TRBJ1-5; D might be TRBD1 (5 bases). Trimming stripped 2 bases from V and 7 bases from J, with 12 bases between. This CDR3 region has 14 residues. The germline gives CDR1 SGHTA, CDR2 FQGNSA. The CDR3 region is CASSLNQGDQPQHF. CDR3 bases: TGTGCCAGCAGCTTAAATCAGGGCGACCAGCCCCAGCATTTT.

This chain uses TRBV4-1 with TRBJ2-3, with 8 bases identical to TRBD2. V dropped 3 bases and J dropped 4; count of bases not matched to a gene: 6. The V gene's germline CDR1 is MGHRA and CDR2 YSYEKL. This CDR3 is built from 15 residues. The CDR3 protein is CASSHQAGVSDTQYF. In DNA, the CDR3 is TGCGCCAGCAGCCACCAAGCGGGGGTTTCAGATACGCAGTATTTT.

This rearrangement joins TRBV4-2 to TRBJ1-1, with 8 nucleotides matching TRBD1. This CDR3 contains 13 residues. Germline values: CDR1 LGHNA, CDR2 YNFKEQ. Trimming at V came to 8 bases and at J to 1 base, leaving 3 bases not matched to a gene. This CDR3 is CASSGGRNTEAFF. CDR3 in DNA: TGTGCCAGCTCAGGGGGCCGGAACACTGAAGCTTTCTTT.

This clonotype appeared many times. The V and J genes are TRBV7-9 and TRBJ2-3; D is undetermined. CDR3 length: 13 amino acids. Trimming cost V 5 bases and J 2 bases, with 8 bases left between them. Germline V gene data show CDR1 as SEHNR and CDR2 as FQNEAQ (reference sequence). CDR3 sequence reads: CASSPLTTDTQYF. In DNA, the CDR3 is TGTGCCAGCAGCCCACTAACCACAGATACGCAGTATTTT. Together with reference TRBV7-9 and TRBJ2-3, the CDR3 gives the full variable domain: DTGVSQNPRHKITKRGQNVTFRCDPISEHNRLYWYRQTLGQGPEFLTYFQNEAQLEKSRLLSDRFSAERPKGSFSTLEIQRTEQGDSAMYLCASSPLTTDTQYFGPGTRLTVL.

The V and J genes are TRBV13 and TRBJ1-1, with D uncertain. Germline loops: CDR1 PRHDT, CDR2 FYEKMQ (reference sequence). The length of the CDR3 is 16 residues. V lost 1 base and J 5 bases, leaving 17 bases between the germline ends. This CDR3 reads CASSLVGGLKRTEAFF. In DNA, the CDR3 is TGTGCCAGCAGCTTAGTGGGTGGGTTAAAGAGGACTGAAGCTTTCTTT.

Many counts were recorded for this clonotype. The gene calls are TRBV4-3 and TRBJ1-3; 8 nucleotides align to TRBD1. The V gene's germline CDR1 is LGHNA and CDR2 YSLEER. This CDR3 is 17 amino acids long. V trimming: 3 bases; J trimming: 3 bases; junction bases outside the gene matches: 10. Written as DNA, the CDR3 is TGCGCCAGCAGCCACGAGGGGCAGGGGGCGAGTGGAAACACCATATATTTT. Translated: CASSHEGQGASGNTIYF.

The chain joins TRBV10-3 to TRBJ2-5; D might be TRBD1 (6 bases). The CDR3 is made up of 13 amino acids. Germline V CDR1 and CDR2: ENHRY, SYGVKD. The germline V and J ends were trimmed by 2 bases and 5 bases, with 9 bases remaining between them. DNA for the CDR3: TGTGCCATCAGTGAGACTAGGGGGGAGACCCAGTACTTC. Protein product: CAISETRGETQYF.

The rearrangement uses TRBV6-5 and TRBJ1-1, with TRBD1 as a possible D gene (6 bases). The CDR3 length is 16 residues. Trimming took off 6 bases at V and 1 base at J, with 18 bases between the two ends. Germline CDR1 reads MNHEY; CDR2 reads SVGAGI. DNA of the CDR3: TGTGCCAGCAGAAAGGTGGGGGGGCGATCGAACACTGAAGCTTTCTTT. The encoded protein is CASRKVGGRSNTEAFF.

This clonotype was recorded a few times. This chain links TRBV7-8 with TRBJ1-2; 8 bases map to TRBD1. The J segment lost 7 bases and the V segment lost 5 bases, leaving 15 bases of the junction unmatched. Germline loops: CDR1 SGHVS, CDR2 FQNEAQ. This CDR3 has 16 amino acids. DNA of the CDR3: TGTGCCAGCAGCCCCCAGCGGCTCAGGGGGCATGGTGGCTACACCTTC. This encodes CASSPQRLRGHGGYTF.

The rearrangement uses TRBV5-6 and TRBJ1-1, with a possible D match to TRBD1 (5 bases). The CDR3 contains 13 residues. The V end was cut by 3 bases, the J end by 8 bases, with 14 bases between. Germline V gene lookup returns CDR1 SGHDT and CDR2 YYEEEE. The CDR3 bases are TGTGCCAGCAGCTCGGTTATGGGGCCCGAAGCTTTCTTT. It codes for CASSSVMGPEAFF.

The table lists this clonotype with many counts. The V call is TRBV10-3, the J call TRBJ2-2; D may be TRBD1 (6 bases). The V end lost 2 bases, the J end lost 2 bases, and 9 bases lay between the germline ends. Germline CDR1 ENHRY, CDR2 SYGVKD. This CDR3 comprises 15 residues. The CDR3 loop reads CAISEAQGNTGELFF. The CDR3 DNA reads TGTGCCATCAGTGAGGCACAGGGAAACACCGGGGAGCTGTTTTTT.

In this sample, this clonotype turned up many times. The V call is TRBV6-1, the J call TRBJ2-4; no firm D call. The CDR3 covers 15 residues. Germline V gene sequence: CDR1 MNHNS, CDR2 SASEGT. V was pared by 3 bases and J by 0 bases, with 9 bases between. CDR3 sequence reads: CASSDFGSAKNIQYF. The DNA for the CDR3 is TGTGCCAGCAGTGATTTTGGGTCAGCCAAAAACATTCAGTACTTC.

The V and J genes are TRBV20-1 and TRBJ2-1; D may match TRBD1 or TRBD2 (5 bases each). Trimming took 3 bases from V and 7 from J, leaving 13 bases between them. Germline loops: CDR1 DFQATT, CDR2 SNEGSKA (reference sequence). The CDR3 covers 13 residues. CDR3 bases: TGCAGTGCTAGGAAGGGGACCGATAATGAGCAGTTCTTC. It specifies CSARKGTDNEQFF.

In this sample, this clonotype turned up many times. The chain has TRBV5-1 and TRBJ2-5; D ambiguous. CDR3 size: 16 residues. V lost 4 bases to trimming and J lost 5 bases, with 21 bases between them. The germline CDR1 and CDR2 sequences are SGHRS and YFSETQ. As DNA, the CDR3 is TGCGCCAGCAGCCCGCGATTAGCTACTCTGCTGGAGACCCAGTACTTC. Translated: CASSPRLATLLETQYF. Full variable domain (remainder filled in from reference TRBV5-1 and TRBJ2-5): KAGVTQTPRYLIKTRGQQVTLSCSPISGHRSVSWYQQTPGQGLQFLFEYFSETQRNKGNFPGRFSGRQFSNSRSEMNVSTLELGDSALYLCASSPRLATLLETQYFGPGTRLLVL.